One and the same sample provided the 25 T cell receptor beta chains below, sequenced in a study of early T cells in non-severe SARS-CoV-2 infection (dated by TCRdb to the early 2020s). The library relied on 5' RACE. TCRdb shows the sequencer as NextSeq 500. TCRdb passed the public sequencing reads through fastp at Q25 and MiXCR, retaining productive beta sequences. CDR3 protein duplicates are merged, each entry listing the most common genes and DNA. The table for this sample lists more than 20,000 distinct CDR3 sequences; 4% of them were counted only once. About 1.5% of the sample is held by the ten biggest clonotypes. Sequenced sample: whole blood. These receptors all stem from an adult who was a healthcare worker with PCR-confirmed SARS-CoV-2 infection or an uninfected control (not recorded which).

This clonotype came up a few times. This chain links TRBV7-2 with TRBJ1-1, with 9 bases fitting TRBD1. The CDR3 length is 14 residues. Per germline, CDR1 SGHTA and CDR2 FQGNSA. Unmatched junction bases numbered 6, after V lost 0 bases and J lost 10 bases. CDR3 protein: CASSLAGTGKAAFF. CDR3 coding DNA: TGTGCCAGCAGCTTAGCAGGGACAGGGAAGGCAGCTTTCTTT.

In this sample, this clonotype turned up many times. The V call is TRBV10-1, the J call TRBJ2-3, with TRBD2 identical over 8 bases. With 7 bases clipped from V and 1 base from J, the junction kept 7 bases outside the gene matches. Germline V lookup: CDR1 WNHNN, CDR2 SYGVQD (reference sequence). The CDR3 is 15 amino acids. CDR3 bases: TGCGCCAGCACATGCGGGGGGCCTCGCACAGATACGCAGTATTTT. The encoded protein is CASTCGGPRTDTQYF.

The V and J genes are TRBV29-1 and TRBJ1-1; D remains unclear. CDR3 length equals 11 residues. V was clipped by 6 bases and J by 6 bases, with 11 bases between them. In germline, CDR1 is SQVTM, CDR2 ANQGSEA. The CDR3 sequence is CSVDPGSEAFF. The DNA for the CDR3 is TGCAGCGTCGATCCTGGCTCTGAAGCTTTCTTT.

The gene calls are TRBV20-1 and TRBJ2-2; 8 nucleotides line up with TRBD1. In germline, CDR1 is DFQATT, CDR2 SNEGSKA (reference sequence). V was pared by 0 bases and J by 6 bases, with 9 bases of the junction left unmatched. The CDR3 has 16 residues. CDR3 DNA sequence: TGCAGTGCTAGAGATCGAGAGACAGGGGAATCCGGGGAGCTGTTTTTT. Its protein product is CSARDRETGESGELFF.

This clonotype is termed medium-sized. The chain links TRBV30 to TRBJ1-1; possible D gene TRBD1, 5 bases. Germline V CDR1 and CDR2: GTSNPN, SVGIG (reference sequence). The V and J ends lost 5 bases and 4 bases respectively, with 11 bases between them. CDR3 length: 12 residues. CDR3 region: CAWSGGGTEAFF. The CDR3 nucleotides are TGTGCCTGGTCGGGGGGGGGCACTGAAGCTTTCTTT.

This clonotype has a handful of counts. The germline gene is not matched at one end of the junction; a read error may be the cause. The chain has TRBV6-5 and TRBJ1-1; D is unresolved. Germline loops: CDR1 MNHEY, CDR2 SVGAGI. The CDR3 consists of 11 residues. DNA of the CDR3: TGTGCCAGCAGGGGGAACACTGAAGTTTTCTTT. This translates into CASRGNTEVFF.

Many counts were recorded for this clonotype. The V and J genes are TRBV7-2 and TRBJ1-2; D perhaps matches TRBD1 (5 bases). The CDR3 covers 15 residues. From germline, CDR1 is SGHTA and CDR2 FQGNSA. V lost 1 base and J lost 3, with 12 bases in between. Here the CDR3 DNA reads TGTGCCAGCAGCTTAGGAGGGACGAGGGACTATGGCTACACCTTC. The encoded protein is CASSLGGTRDYGYTF.

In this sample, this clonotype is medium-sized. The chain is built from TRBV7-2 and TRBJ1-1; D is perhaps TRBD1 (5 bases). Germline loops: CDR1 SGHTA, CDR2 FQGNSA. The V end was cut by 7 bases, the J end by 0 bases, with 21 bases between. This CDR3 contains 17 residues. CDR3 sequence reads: CASKRGSVGVLNTEAFF. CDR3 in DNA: TGTGCCAGCAAGCGGGGCTCTGTGGGGGTGTTGAACACTGAAGCTTTCTTT.

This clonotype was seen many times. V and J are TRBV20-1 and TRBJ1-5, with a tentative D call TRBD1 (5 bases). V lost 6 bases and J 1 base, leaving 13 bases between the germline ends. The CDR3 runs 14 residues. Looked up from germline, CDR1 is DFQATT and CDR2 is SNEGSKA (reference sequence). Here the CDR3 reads CSAMAGMSNQPQHF. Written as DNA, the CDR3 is TGCAGTGCAATGGCAGGGATGAGCAATCAGCCCCAGCATTTT.

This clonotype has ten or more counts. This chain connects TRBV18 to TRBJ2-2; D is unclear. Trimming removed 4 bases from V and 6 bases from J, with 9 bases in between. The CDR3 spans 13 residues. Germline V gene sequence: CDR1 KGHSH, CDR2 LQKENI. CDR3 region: CASSLARPGELFF. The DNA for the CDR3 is TGTGCCAGCTCACTTGCCCGACCCGGGGAGCTGTTTTTT.

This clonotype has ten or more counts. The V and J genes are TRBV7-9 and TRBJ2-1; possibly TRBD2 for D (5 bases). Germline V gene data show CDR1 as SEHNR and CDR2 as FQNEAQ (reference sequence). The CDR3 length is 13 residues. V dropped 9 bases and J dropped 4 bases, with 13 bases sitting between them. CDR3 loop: CASQSGEYNEQFF. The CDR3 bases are TGTGCCAGTCAGTCCGGGGAGTACAATGAGCAGTTCTTC.

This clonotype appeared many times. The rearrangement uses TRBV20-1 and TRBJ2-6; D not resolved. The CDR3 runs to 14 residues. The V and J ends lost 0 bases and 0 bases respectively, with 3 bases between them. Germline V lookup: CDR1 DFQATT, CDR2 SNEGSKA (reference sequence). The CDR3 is CSARDPSGANVLTF. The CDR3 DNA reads TGCAGTGCTAGAGATCCCTCTGGGGCCAACGTCCTGACTTTC.

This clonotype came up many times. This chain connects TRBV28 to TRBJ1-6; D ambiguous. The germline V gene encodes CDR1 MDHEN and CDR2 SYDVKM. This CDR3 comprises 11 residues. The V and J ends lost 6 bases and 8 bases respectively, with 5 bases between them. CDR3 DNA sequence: TGTGCCAGCAGCTCCGATTCACCCCTCCACTTT. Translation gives CASSSDSPLHF. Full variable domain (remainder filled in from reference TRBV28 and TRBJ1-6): DVKVTQSSRYLVKRTGEKVFLECVQDMDHENMFWYRQDPGLGLRLIYFSYDVKMKEKGDIPEGYSVSREKKERFSLILESASTNQTSMYLCASSSDSPLHFGNGTRLTVT.

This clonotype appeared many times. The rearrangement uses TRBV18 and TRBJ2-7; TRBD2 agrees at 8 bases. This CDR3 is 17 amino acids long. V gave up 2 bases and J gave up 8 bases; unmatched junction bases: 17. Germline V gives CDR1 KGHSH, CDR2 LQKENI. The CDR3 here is CASSPGTSLDWASKQYF. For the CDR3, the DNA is TGTGCCAGCTCACCAGGGACTAGTTTGGATTGGGCCTCGAAGCAGTACTTC.

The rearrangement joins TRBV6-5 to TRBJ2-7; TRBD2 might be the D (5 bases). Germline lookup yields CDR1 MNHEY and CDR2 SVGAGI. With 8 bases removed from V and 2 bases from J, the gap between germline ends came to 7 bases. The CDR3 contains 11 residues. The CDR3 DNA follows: TGTGCCAGCGAGGGTGCCTACGAGCAGTACTTC. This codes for CASEGAYEQYF.

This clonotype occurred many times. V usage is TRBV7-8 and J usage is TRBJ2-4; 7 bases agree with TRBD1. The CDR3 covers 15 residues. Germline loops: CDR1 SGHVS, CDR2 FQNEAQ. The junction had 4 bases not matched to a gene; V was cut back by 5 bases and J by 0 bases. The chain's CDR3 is CASSPDRVAKNIQYF. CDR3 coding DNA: TGTGCCAGCAGCCCAGACAGGGTAGCCAAAAACATTCAGTACTTC.

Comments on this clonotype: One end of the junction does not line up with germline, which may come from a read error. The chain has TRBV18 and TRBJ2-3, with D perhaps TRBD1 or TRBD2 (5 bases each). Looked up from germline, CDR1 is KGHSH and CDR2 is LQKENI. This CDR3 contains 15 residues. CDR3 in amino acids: CASSLHRGSTGTQYF. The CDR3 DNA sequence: TGTGCCAGCTCACTTCACCGGGGAAGCACAGGTACGCAGTATTTT.

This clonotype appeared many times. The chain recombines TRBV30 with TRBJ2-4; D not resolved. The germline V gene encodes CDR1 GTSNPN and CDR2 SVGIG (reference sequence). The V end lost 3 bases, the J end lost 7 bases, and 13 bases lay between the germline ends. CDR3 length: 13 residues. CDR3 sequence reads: CAWSFDMKNIQYF. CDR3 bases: TGTGCCTGGAGCTTTGACATGAAGAACATTCAGTACTTC. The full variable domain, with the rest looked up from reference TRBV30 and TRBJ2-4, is SQTIHQWPATLVQPVGSPLSLECTVEGTSNPNLYWYRQAAGRGLQLLFYSVGIGQISSEVPQNLSASRPQDRQFILSSKKLLLSDSGFYLCAWSFDMKNIQYFGAGTRLSVL.

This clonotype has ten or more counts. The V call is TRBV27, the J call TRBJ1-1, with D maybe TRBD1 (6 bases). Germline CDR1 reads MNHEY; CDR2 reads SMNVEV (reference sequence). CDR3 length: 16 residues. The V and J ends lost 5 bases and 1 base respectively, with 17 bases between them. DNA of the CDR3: TGTGCCAGCAGTCCCGGACAGAGGTCTAAGAACACTGAAGCTTTCTTT. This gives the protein CASSPGQRSKNTEAFF.

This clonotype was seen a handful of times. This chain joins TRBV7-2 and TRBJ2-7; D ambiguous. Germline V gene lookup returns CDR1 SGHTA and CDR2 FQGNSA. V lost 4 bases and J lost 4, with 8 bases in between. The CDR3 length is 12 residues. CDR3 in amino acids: CASSSLWYEQYF. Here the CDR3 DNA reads TGTGCCAGCAGCTCCCTTTGGTACGAGCAGTACTTC.

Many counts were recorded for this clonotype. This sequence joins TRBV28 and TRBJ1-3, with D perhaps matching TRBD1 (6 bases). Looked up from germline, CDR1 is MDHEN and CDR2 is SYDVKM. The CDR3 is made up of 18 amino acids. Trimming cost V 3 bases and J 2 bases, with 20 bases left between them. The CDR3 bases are TGTGCCAGCAGTTTGCTTGGCGGGACACTTATAACTGGAAACACCATATATTTT. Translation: CASSLLGGTLITGNTIYF. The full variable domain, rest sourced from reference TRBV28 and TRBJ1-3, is DVKVTQSSRYLVKRTGEKVFLECVQDMDHENMFWYRQDPGLGLRLIYFSYDVKMKEKGDIPEGYSVSREKKERFSLILESASTNQTSMYLCASSLLGGTLITGNTIYFGEGSWLTVV.

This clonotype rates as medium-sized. The CDR3 loop reads CSARDLQKTRREKETQYF. In nucleotides, the CDR3 is TGCAGTGCTAGAGATCTTCAGAAGACTAGGAGGGAAAAAGAGACCCAGTACTTC. The V gene is TRBV20-1, the J gene TRBJ2-5; TRBD2 might be the D (6 bases). V lost 0 bases to trimming and J lost 3 bases, with 23 bases between them. CDR3 length equals 18 residues. Germline CDR1 and CDR2: DFQATT and SNEGSKA (reference sequence).

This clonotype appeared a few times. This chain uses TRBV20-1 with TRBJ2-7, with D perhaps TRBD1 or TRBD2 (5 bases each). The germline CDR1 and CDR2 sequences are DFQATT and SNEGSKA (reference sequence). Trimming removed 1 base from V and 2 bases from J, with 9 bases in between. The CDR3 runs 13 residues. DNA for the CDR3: TGCAGTGCTAGAGGGGGGTCTACCTACGAGCAGTACTTC. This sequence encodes CSARGGSTYEQYF.

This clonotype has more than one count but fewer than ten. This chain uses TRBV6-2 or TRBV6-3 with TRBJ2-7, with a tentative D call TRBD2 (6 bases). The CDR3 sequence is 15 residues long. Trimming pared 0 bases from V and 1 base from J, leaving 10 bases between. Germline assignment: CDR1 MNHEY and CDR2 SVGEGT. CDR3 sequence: CASSYSGLSSYEQYF. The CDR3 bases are TGTGCCAGCAGTTACTCGGGACTTTCTTCCTACGAGCAGTACTTC.

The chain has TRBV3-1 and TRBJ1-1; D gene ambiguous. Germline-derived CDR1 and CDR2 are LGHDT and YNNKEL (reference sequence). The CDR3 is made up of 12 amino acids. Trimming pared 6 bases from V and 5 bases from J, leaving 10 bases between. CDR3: CASSRVGTEAFF. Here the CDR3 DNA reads TGTGCCAGCAGTCGTGTGGGGACTGAAGCTTTCTTT.